The next 3 T cell receptor beta chains were all read from a single sample in a study of human T cells and chemical hapten exposure. TCRdb analysed the RACE reads with MiXCR anew, one entry per CDR3 protein. The sample lists 350,000 to 400,000 distinct CDR3 sequences, about 5.1% occurring once. The time point here: pre-sensitization, week 0. The treatment was: therapeutic diphenylcyclopropenone sensitization with weekly scalp DPC. This material consisted of whole blood, taken in connection with sensitization to the hapten diphenylcyclopropenone (DPC). All receptors come from a woman aged 45 to 65 with alopecia areata. Some clones in this sample may be carry-over from other donors' samples.

The CDR3 nucleotides read TGTGCCAGCAGTACGGGGGAGTCCACAGATACGCAGTATTTT. It yields the protein CASSTGESTDTQYF. The chain employs TRBV6-5 and TRBJ2-3, with D maybe TRBD2 (6 bases). The ends were cut back, 5 bases at V and 2 bases at J, with 11 bases in the middle. The germline gives CDR1 MNHEY, CDR2 SVGAGI. CDR3 length: 14 residues.

The rearrangement joins TRBV6-5 to TRBJ1-1, with TRBD1 matching over 9 bases. Germline CDR1 is MNHEY and CDR2 is SVGAGI. The CDR3 contains 17 residues. V shed 5 bases, J shed 6 bases, and the junction held 16 bases outside the gene matches. In DNA form, the CDR3 reads TGTGCCAGCAGTCCGGGACAGGGCTCAACCTTTTCCCCTGAAGCTTTCTTT. This gives the protein CASSPGQGSTFSPEAFF.

This clonotype showed up just a few times. The CDR3 is CASSQGLTSEQFF. CDR3 bases: TGTGCCAGCAGCCAAGGACTCACCTCTGAGCAGTTCTTC. The chain combines TRBV3-1 with TRBJ2-1; D call uncertain. Trimming removed 1 base at V and 9 bases at J, with 10 bases between. Germline assignment: CDR1 LGHDT and CDR2 YNNKEL (reference sequence). This CDR3 comprises 13 residues.